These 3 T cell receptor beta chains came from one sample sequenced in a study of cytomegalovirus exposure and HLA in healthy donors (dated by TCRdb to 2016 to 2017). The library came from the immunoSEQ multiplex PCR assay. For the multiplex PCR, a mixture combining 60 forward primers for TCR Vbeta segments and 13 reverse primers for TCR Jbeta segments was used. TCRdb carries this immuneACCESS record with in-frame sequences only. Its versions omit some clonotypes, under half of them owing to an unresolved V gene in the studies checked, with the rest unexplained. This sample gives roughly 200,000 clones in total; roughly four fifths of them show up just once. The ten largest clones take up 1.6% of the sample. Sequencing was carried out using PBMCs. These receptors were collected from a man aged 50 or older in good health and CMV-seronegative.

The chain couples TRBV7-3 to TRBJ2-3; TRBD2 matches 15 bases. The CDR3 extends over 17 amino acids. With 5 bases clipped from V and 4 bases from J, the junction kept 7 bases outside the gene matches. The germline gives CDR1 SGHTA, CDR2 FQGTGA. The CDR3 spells CASSPGLAGGLSDTQYF. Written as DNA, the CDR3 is TGTGCCAGCAGCCCTGGACTAGCGGGGGGGCTTTCAGATACGCAGTATTTT.

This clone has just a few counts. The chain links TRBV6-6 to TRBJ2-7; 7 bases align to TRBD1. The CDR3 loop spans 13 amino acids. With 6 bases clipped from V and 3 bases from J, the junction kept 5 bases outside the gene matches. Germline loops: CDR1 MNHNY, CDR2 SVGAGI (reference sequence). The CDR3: CASRIGTVYEQYF. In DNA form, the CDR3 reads TGTGCCAGCAGGATCGGGACAGTCTACGAGCAGTACTTC.

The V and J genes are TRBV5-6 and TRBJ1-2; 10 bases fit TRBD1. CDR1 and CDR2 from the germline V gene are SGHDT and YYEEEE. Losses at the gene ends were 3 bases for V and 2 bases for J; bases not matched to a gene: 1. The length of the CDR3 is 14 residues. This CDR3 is CASSWGQGNYGYTF. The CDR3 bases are TGTGCCAGCAGCTGGGGACAGGGGAACTATGGCTACACCTTC.